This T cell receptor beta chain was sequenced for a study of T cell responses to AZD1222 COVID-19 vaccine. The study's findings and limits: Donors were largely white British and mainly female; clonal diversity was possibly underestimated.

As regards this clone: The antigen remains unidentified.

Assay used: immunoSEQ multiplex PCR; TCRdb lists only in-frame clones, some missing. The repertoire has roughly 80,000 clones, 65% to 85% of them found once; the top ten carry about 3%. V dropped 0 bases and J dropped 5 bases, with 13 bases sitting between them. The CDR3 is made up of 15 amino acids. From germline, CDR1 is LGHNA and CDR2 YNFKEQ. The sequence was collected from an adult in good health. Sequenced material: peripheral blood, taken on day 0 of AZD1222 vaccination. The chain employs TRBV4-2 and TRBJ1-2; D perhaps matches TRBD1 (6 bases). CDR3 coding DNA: TGTGCCAGCAGCCAAGAGGTTCAGGGGAGGTATGGCTACACCTTC. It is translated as CASSQEVQGRYGYTF.